The sequence of this T cell receptor beta chain was determined in a study of shared clonotypes between healthy human individuals. Turning to the study itself: Sampling drew on donors who were two women and three men aged 18 to 49. Study-level points and caveats: For sorted subsets, rarefaction showed incomplete sequencing despite large depth.

As regards this clone: What it recognizes is unknown.

Each sorted subset replicate got 200 ng genomic DNA, 25,000 to 30,000 genomes. Profiled with immunoSEQ multiplex PCR; TCRdb holds only in-frame clones, not every one. The profile covers about 980,000 clones, with approximately 80% appearing a single time and about 1.5% taken by the ten largest. The CDR3 spans 16 residues. Trimming pared 3 bases from V and 0 bases from J, leaving 11 bases between. Germline-derived CDR1 and CDR2 are LGHNA and YNFKEQ. Specimen: memory CD4+ T cells sorted from blood. The subset here: CD45RA-negative fraction. The source is a young man in good health. The genes are TRBV4-2 and TRBJ2-2; D is perhaps TRBD2 (6 bases). In DNA, the CDR3 is TGTGCCAGCAGCCAGGAACTAGCTACGAACACCGGGGAGCTGTTTTTT. It translates to CASSQELATNTGELFF.